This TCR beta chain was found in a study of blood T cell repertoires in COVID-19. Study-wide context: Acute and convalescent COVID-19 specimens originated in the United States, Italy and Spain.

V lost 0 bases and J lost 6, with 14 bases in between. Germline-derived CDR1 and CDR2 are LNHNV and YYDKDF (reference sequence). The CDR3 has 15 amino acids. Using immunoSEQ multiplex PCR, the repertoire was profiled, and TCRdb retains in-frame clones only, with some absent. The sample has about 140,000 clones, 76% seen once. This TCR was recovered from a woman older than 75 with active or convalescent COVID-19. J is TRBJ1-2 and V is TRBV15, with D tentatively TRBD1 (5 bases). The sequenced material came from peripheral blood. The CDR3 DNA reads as TGTGCCACCAGCAGAGATCAAGGAGGGGTCAATGGCTACACCTTC. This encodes CATSRDQGGVNGYTF.